The 27 T cell receptor beta chains below were found in one sample sequenced in a study of metastatic and nonmetastatic thyroid tumors. TCRdb reassembled clones from the PCR reads with MiXCR. Here the sample spans over 30,000 clones, 25% to 30% being singletons. Patients underwent thyroid surgery, and none had received any treatment before it. Sequencing used blood. The receptors here all came from a female donor with papillary thyroid cancer or a benign thyroid nodule (not recorded which). Some clones in this sample may be carry-over from other donors' samples.

The V and J genes are TRBV20-1 and TRBJ2-1; 8 nucleotides agree with TRBD2. J gave up 2 bases and V 3 bases, and 9 bases lay outside the gene matches. This CDR3 comprises 16 residues. From germline, CDR1 is DFQATT and CDR2 SNEGSKA (reference sequence). CDR3 sequence reads: CSARPETSVAYNEQFF. The CDR3 DNA reads as TGCAGTGCTAGGCCTGAGACTAGCGTCGCCTACAATGAGCAGTTCTTC.

V and J are TRBV6-2 or TRBV6-3 and TRBJ1-5; D remains unclear. This CDR3 spans 17 amino acids. The germline V and J ends were trimmed by 4 bases and 0 bases, with 16 bases remaining between them. Germline lookup yields CDR1 MNHEY and CDR2 SVGEGT. CDR3 sequence: CASSSDLGRSSNQPQHF. As DNA, the CDR3 is TGTGCCAGCAGTTCGGACCTCGGACGGTCTAGCAATCAGCCCCAGCATTTT.

In this sample, this clone turned up many times. This chain links TRBV10-3 with TRBJ2-5; 8 positions match TRBD1. The germline CDR1 and CDR2 sequences are ENHRY and SYGVKD. V lost 6 bases and J lost 4; bases outside the gene matches: 1. CDR3 length: 12 residues. The CDR3 coding sequence is TGTGCCATCAGCGGACAGGGAGAGACCCAGTACTTC. Translated, it gives CAISGQGETQYF.

As to this clone: Germline and junction disagree at one end, which may indicate a read error. This sequence joins TRBV5-1 and TRBJ2-1, with 13 bases matching TRBD2. Germline V gives CDR1 SGHRS, CDR2 YFSETQ. The CDR3 runs to 16 residues. The CDR3 DNA is TGCGCCAGCAGCCAAGGACTAGCGGGGGTCTACAGTGAGCAGTTCTTC. Protein product: CASSQGLAGVYSEQFF.

Turning to this clone: A much larger clone differs from this one at a single base, so this may be a read error. The same CDR3 arises from other DNA sequences in this sample as well. V is TRBV29-1 and J is TRBJ1-1; possible D gene TRBD1, 5 bases. In germline, CDR1 is SQVTM, CDR2 ANQGSEA. Between the trimmed V and J ends, which lost 5 bases and 2 bases, there was a span of 12 bases. CDR3 length equals 13 residues. The DNA for the CDR3 is TGCAGCGTTCCGTTCCGGGACAACACTGAAGCTTTCTTT. Its translation is CSVPFRDNTEAFF. The entire variable domain, with the rest obtained from reference TRBV29-1 and TRBJ1-1, is as follows: SAVISQKPSRDICQRGTSLTIQCQVDSQVTMMFWYRQQPGQSLTLIATANQGSEATYESGFVIDKFPISRPNLTFSTLTVSNMSPEDSSIYLCSVPFRDNTEAFFGQGTRLTVV.

DNA of the CDR3: TGTGCCAGCAGTGATGGCGGGCTTACCTCTGGGGCCAACGTCCTGACTTTC. Its protein is CASSDGGLTSGANVLTF. The chain combines TRBV6-1 with TRBJ2-6, with D maybe TRBD2 (5 bases). CDR3 length: 17 residues. Germline lookup yields CDR1 MNHNS and CDR2 SASEGT. V lost 3 bases to trimming and J lost 0 bases, with 12 bases between them.

This clone is labeled as medium-sized. V and J are TRBV10-3 and TRBJ2-1; 8 bases line up with TRBD2. CDR1 is ENHRY and CDR2 is SYGVKD in the germline V gene. V dropped 0 bases and J dropped 1; count of bases not matched to a gene: 5. This CDR3 has 17 residues. The DNA of the CDR3 is TGTGCCATCAGTGAGTCGACGGGCGGGAGGTCCTACAATGAGCAGTTCTTC. It is translated as CAISESTGGRSYNEQFF.

This clone was detected only a few times. Its ends do not fully match the called genes, so a read error is possible. The chain carries TRBV2 and TRBJ1-2; 7 positions match TRBD1. This CDR3 has 13 residues. CDR1 and CDR2 (germline): SNHLY, FYNNEI. The chain's CDR3 is CVSSFRGDYGYTF. In nucleotides, the CDR3 is TGTGTCAGCAGTTTCAGGGGGGACTATGGCTACACCTTC.

There are a few counts of this clone. The rearrangement links TRBV6-1 to TRBJ1-3; D gene unclear. The CDR3 is 14 residues long. Trimming cost V 7 bases and J 4 bases, with 14 bases left between them. Germline CDR1 is MNHNS and CDR2 is SASEGT. CDR3 amino acids: CASIPRASGNTIYF. The CDR3 DNA sequence: TGTGCCAGCATCCCTAGGGCCTCCGGAAACACCATATATTTT.

This clone was counted many times. The rearrangement uses TRBV3-1 and TRBJ2-1, with 14 bases aligning to TRBD2. After removal of 4 bases from V and 8 bases from J, the junction contained 4 bases not matched to a gene. Germline CDR1 is LGHDT and CDR2 is YNNKEL (reference sequence). The CDR3 length is 15 residues. The CDR3, as DNA: TGTGCCAGCAGCCCGACTAGCGGGAGGGGGGATGAGCAGTTCTTC. This codes for CASSPTSGRGDEQFF.

On this clone: One end of the junction varies from germline; a read error may be responsible. The J gene is TRBJ2-7, the V gene TRBV2; perhaps TRBD2 as D (6 bases). The CDR3 runs 13 residues. Germline V gene data show CDR1 as SNHLY and CDR2 as FYNNEI. In nucleotides, the CDR3 is TGTGACAGCAGCGTTACTAGCTCCTACGACCAGTACTTC. Its protein product is CDSSVTSSYDQYF.

On this clone itself: A much larger clone lies one base from this, so it may be a read error. Distinct nucleotide sequences in the sample also encode this CDR3. The chain combines TRBV11-1 with TRBJ2-3, with a tentative D call TRBD1 (5 bases). There are 15 residues in the CDR3. Germline CDR1 reads SGHAT; CDR2 reads FQDESV (reference sequence). Deletions cut 1 base from V and 3 bases from J, with 11 bases between. The CDR3 DNA reads as TGTGCCAGCAGCTTAGGACAGAACCCGACAGATACGCAGTATTTT. The encoded protein is CASSLGQNPTDTQYF.

The chain recombines TRBV9 with TRBJ1-6; 8 positions agree with TRBD1. CDR1 is SGDLS and CDR2 is YYNGEE in the germline V gene. V lost 4 bases to trimming and J lost 10 bases; unmatched junction nucleotides: 7. The CDR3 consists of 14 residues. CDR3 loop: CASSTGQGQSPLHF. CDR3 nucleotide sequence: TGTGCCAGCAGCACCGGACAGGGACAATCACCCCTCCACTTT.

In this sample, this clone turned up once. The chain joins TRBV20-1 to TRBJ2-1; TRBD2 agrees at 13 bases. CDR3 length equals 14 residues. Germline V lookup: CDR1 DFQATT, CDR2 SNEGSKA (reference sequence). V was pared by 4 bases and J by 5 bases, with 2 bases of the junction left unmatched. CDR3 sequence: CSATTSGRNNEQFF. The CDR3 region has the DNA TGCAGTGCTACGACTAGCGGGAGGAACAATGAGCAGTTCTTC.

This clone came up a few times. The CDR3: CSARGGGQRNYEQYF. The CDR3 DNA is TGCAGTGCTAGAGGGGGAGGACAAAGGAACTACGAGCAGTACTTC. This chain joins TRBV20-1 and TRBJ2-7; D may be TRBD2 (6 bases). Germline loops: CDR1 DFQATT, CDR2 SNEGSKA (reference sequence). Trimming took 1 base from V and 3 from J, leaving 16 bases between them. The CDR3 covers 15 residues.

Only a few counts were recorded for this clone. J is TRBJ1-6 and V is TRBV27, with D tentatively TRBD1 (5 bases). There are 14 residues in the CDR3. Germline lookup yields CDR1 MNHEY and CDR2 SMNVEV (reference sequence). The V end lost 5 bases, the J end lost 9 bases, and 14 bases lay between the germline ends. DNA for the CDR3: TGTGCCAGCAGTCCCCGGTACAGGTGTTCACCCCTCCACTTT. As protein: CASSPRYRCSPLHF.

This clone was seen at least ten times. CDR3 sequence reads: CASSSHSGGYNSPLHF. The CDR3 bases are TGCGCCAGCAGCTCTCACTCAGGGGGCTATAATTCACCCCTCCACTTT. The V and J genes are TRBV5-1 and TRBJ1-6; 7 bases fit TRBD1. Germline V lookup: CDR1 SGHRS, CDR2 YFSETQ. Unmatched junction bases numbered 6, after V lost 3 bases and J lost 3 bases. The CDR3 is 16 residues long.

This clone is classed as medium-sized. This chain uses TRBV11-2 with TRBJ2-7; D gene unclear. V gave up 8 bases and J gave up 0 bases, with 14 bases separating them. The CDR3 runs to 14 residues. Germline loops: CDR1 SGHAT, CDR2 FQNNGV. The DNA for the CDR3 is TGTGCCAGCCGCGATGCGATCCACTCCTACGAGCAGTACTTC. Protein product: CASRDAIHSYEQYF.

Many counts were recorded for this clone. The chain recombines TRBV5-1 with TRBJ2-3, with TRBD2 as a possible D gene (6 bases). V gave up 1 base and J gave up 2 bases, with 20 bases separating them. In germline, CDR1 is SGHRS, CDR2 YFSETQ. CDR3 length: 18 residues. CDR3 DNA: TGCGCCAGCAGCTTGTTGGTCCGGGAGACTTCTTACACAGATACGCAGTATTTT. Amino acid sequence: CASSLLVRETSYTDTQYF.

The chain uses TRBV20-1 and TRBJ1-2; D is unclear. There are 13 residues in the CDR3. The V gene's germline CDR1 is DFQATT and CDR2 SNEGSKA (reference sequence). Deletions cut 0 bases from V and 7 bases from J, with 12 bases between. The CDR3 loop reads CSARDRKRGGYTF. The DNA for the CDR3 is TGCAGTGCTAGAGATCGGAAGAGAGGTGGCTACACCTTC.

Many counts were recorded for this clone. A junction end diverges from the germline sequence, so it may reflect a read error. Other DNA sequences in this sample translate to the same CDR3. CDR3 protein: CASRPDRAGNTIYF. The CDR3 DNA follows: TGCGCCAGCAGACCCGACAGGGCCGGAAACACCATATATTTT. The chain employs TRBV6-1 and TRBJ1-3, with 7 bases lining up with TRBD1. Germline CDR1 and CDR2: MNHNS and SASEGT. This CDR3 has 14 residues.

This clone was detected ten times or more. J is TRBJ2-7 and V is TRBV5-6; the D gene is possibly TRBD2 (6 bases). The CDR3 extends over 13 amino acids. With 2 bases removed from V and 0 bases from J, the gap between germline ends came to 6 bases. Germline assignment: CDR1 SGHDT and CDR2 YYEEEE. CDR3 loop: CASSFGGSYEQYF. The CDR3 nucleotides are TGTGCCAGCAGCTTCGGGGGCTCCTACGAGCAGTACTTC.

By proportion, this clone is medium-sized (0.01 to 0.1%). This chain uses TRBV6-1 with TRBJ1-1; D possibly corresponds to TRBD1 (5 bases). CDR1 MNHNS and CDR2 SASEGT come from the germline V gene. The CDR3 runs to 16 residues. Deletions cut 5 bases from V and 3 bases from J, with 19 bases between. CDR3 coding DNA: TGTGCCAGCAGTCCCCCCCGCCGGAGGGGAGACACTGAAGCTTTCTTT. Protein: CASSPPRRRGDTEAFF.

This clone was observed at least ten times. This chain links TRBV20-1 with TRBJ1-2; 10 bases line up with TRBD1. The CDR3 is 14 residues long. V gave up 2 bases and J gave up 6 bases; unmatched junction bases: 6. CDR1 is DFQATT and CDR2 is SNEGSKA in the germline V gene (reference sequence). In DNA form, the CDR3 reads TGCAGTGCTAGAAGGGACAGGGGCAGGCATGGCTACACCTTC. Its protein product is CSARRDRGRHGYTF.

Concerning this clone itself: This could be a read error, since a much larger clone is one nucleotide away. Other DNA sequences in this specimen translate into the identical CDR3. V is TRBV11-1 and J is TRBJ2-3; tentatively, D is TRBD1 (5 bases). Germline assignment: CDR1 SGHAT and CDR2 FQDESV (reference sequence). The CDR3 is made up of 15 amino acids. The CDR3: CASSLGQNPTDTQYF. CDR3 coding DNA: TGTGCCAGCAGCTTAGGACAGAACCCCACAGACACGCAGTATTTT.

This clone was seen ten or more times. CDR3 in DNA: TGCAGCGCGGGAGATCTTGAGGGATCACCCCTCCACTTT. Protein: CSAGDLEGSPLHF. This chain uses TRBV29-1 with TRBJ1-6, with no clear D. Germline lookup yields CDR1 SQVTM and CDR2 ANQGSEA. Trimming stripped 7 bases from V and 10 bases from J, with 17 bases between. The CDR3 covers 13 residues.

This clone was counted between two and nine times. The chain joins TRBV10-1 to TRBJ2-1; D is perhaps TRBD2 (7 bases). The V and J ends lost 0 bases and 6 bases respectively, with 12 bases between them. The CDR3 extends over 15 amino acids. Germline CDR1 and CDR2: WNHNN and SYGVQD (reference sequence). The CDR3 region has the DNA TGCGCCAGCAGTGAGTCGAAGGGAGGGGGCAATGAGCAGTTCTTC. It yields the protein CASSESKGGGNEQFF.